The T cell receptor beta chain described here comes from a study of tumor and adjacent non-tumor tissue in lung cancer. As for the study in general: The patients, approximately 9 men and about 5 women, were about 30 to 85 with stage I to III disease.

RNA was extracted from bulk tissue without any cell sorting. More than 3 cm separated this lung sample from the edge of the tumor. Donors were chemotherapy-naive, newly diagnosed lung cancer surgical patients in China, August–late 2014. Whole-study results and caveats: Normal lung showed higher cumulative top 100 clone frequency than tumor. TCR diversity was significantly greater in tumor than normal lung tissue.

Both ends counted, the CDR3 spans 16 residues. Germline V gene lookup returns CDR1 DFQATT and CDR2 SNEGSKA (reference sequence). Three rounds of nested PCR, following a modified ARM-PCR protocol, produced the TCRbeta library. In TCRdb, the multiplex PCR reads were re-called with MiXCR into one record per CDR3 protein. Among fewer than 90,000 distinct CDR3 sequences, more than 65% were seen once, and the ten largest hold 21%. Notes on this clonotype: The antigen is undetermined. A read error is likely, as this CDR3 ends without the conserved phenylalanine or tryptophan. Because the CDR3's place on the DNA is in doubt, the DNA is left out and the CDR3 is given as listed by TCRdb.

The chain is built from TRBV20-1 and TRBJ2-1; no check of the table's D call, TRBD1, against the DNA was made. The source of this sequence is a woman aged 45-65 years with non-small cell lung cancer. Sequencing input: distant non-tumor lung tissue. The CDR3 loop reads CCARDQVGRKYNEQLL.